These T cell receptor beta chains were read from a single sample in a study of cytomegalovirus exposure and HLA in healthy donors. Repertoires were generated with immunoSEQ multiplex PCR, while TCRdb's copy carries only in-frame clones and drops some. The sample yields approximately 140,000 clones, more than 70% seen once. Material for sequencing was PBMCs. All receptors derive from a woman aged 45-65 years in good health and CMV-seronegative. CDR3s include the opening cysteine and the closing phenylalanine or tryptophan. The D gene is left open where the match is weak. Not every row has a clone size; where given, it reads once, few, many or a size class.

clone_size: -; v_call: TRBV28; j_call: TRBJ1-2; d_call: -; cdr3_nt: TGTGCCAGCAGTTACGGGGGCTACACCTTC; cdr3_aa: CASSYGGYTF
clone_size: -; v_call: TRBV5-8; j_call: TRBJ1-1; d_call: TRBD1; cdr3_nt: TGTGCCAGCAGCTTGGTCAGGGGGACTGAAGCTTTCTTT; cdr3_aa: CASSLVRGTEAFF
clone_size: -; v_call: TRBV7-9; j_call: TRBJ1-3; d_call: -; cdr3_nt: TGTGCCGGGGGCGGAGCTACCTTCTCTGGAAACACCATATATTTT; cdr3_aa: CAGGGATFSGNTIYF
clone_size: few; v_call: TRBV9; j_call: TRBJ2-3; d_call: TRBD1; cdr3_nt: TGTGCCAGCAGCCCCCGACAGGGTTGGTTGTCAGATACGCAGTATTTT; cdr3_aa: CASSPRQGWLSDTQYF
clone_size: -; v_call: TRBV2; j_call: TRBJ1-6; d_call: -; cdr3_nt: TGTGCCAGCAGTGAAAACGGTCAAGCCTATAATTCACCCCTCCACTTT; cdr3_aa: CASSENGQAYNSPLHF
clone_size: -; v_call: TRBV4-1; j_call: TRBJ2-1; d_call: TRBD2; cdr3_nt: TGCGCCAGCAGCACTGGTCGGGTGGGGGGGTCCTACAATGAGCAGTTCTTC; cdr3_aa: CASSTGRVGGSYNEQFF
clone_size: -; v_call: TRBV5-1; j_call: TRBJ2-5; d_call: TRBD1; cdr3_nt: TGCGCCAGCAGCTTGGACGGACAGGGTATCCAAGAGACCCAGTACTTC; cdr3_aa: CASSLDGQGIQETQYF
clone_size: -; v_call: TRBV11-3; j_call: TRBJ2-7; d_call: TRBD2; cdr3_nt: TGTGCCAGCAGCTTGGGGGGGGGTTCCGAGCAGTACTTC; cdr3_aa: CASSLGGGSEQYF
clone_size: -; v_call: TRBV4-3; j_call: TRBJ2-1; d_call: TRBD1; cdr3_nt: TGCGCCAGCAGCCAAGGAGGAGGGACAGGGGGCTACAATGAGCAGTTCTTC; cdr3_aa: CASSQGGGTGGYNEQFF
clone_size: -; v_call: TRBV7-9; j_call: TRBJ1-3; d_call: TRBD1; cdr3_nt: TGTTCCAGCAGCTTGAGAGAGGGGGCTGCAGGAAACACCATATATTTT; cdr3_aa: CSSSLREGAAGNTIYF
clone_size: -; v_call: TRBV4-1; j_call: TRBJ1-2; d_call: TRBD1; cdr3_nt: TGCGCCAGCAGCCACGCTGCGGCAGGGGGAAAGGACTATGGCTACACCTTC; cdr3_aa: CASSHAAAGGKDYGYTF
clone_size: -; v_call: TRBV25-1; j_call: TRBJ2-3; d_call: -; cdr3_nt: TGTGCCAGCAGTGAATTTCCCGGGACTTCTAGCACAGATACGCAGTATTTT; cdr3_aa: CASSEFPGTSSTDTQYF